Below are 10 T cell receptor beta chains sequenced from a single sample in a study of T cells after yellow fever vaccination. From the 5' RACE reads, TCRdb called clonotypes with MiXCR, one entry per CDR3 protein. This sample has more than 300,000 distinct CDR3 sequences, with approximately 7% found just once. Sequencing used PBMCs, obtained about 49 days after the first yellow fever vaccination. The receptors here all came from a man aged 18-30 years who received the YFV17D yellow fever vaccine.

This chain connects TRBV7-8 to TRBJ1-3; a possible D gene is TRBD1 (5 bases). CDR1 SGHVS and CDR2 FQNEAQ come from the germline V gene. There are 17 residues in the CDR3. The V gene lost 0 bases and the J gene lost 4 bases, with 16 bases spanning the gap. This CDR3 is CASSLAYTRGVGNTIYF. The CDR3 DNA reads as TGTGCCAGCAGCTTAGCATACACGAGAGGGGTCGGAAACACCATATATTTT.

V usage is TRBV7-2 and J usage is TRBJ1-1; the D gene is possibly TRBD1 (5 bases). V was shortened by 7 bases and J by 1 base, with 19 bases between the two germline ends. Germline V gives CDR1 SGHTA, CDR2 FQGNSA. The CDR3 is 16 amino acids. For the CDR3, the DNA is TGTGCCAGCATCCTGCGTGAGGGGACCACGAACACTGAAGCTTTCTTT. It encodes CASILREGTTNTEAFF.

This sequence joins TRBV7-2 and TRBJ1-1; unclear D gene. Germline CDR1 reads SGHTA; CDR2 reads FQGNSA. The CDR3 is 14 amino acids. V shed 5 bases and J shed 0 bases, with 10 bases lying between them. As DNA, the CDR3 is TGTGCCAGCAGCGCACAGAGCATGAACACTGAAGCTTTCTTT. This encodes CASSAQSMNTEAFF.

Only a few counts were recorded for this clonotype. The V gene is TRBV12-3 or TRBV12-4, the J gene TRBJ2-1; TRBD1 matches 9 bases. J was trimmed by 2 bases and V by 6 bases; bases with no gene match: 8. This CDR3 spans 16 amino acids. CDR3 in DNA: TGTGCCAGCAGCCAACTCGGGACAGGGCCCTACAATGAGCAGTTCTTC. Its translation: CASSQLGTGPYNEQFF.

This clonotype was seen more than once but under ten times. The V gene is TRBV12-3 or TRBV12-4, the J gene TRBJ1-1, with 7 nucleotides matching TRBD1. V shed 6 bases and J 1 base; nucleotides not matched to a gene: 5. The length of the CDR3 is 14 residues. The CDR3 loop is CASRLTGTNTEAFF. In nucleotides, the CDR3 is TGTGCCAGCAGACTGACAGGGACGAACACTGAAGCTTTCTTT.

This clonotype showed up many times. The J gene is TRBJ2-1, the V gene TRBV5-1; TRBD2 aligns across 12 bases. Germline V gives CDR1 SGHRS, CDR2 YFSETQ. This CDR3 has 15 amino acids. Trimming cost V 4 bases and J 6 bases; bases outside gene matches: 5. As DNA, the CDR3 is TGCGCCAGCAGCGATCTAGCGGGGGGGGTCAATGAGCAGTTCTTC. Encoded protein: CASSDLAGGVNEQFF.

This clonotype has a handful of counts. The V gene is TRBV9, the J gene TRBJ1-1, with D perhaps TRBD1 (5 bases). This CDR3 has 14 amino acids. From germline, CDR1 is SGDLS and CDR2 YYNGEE. Deletions cut 0 bases from V and 2 bases from J, with 8 bases between. This CDR3 is CASSVATGNTEAFF. CDR3 DNA sequence: TGTGCCAGCAGCGTAGCTACAGGCAACACTGAAGCTTTCTTT.

In this sample, this clonotype turned up a few times. The gene calls are TRBV9 and TRBJ2-3; 11 bases agree with TRBD2. Germline V lookup: CDR1 SGDLS, CDR2 YYNGEE. V lost 3 bases to trimming and J lost 5 bases; unmatched junction nucleotides: 8. This CDR3 is built from 16 residues. In DNA, the CDR3 is TGTGCCAGCAGCGCATTAGCGGGGGGGCCAGAAGATACGCAGTATTTT. This gives the protein CASSALAGGPEDTQYF.

The sample holds a few counts of this clonotype. The chain employs TRBV4-3 and TRBJ2-7; D unclear. CDR1 is LGHNA, CDR2 YSLEER, per germline. This CDR3 is built from 17 residues. Trimming pared 0 bases from V and 3 bases from J, leaving 18 bases between. The CDR3 nucleotides are TGCGCCAGCAGCCAAGATTTTGCTCGTGGCGTCTTCTACGAGCAGTACTTC. Its translation: CASSQDFARGVFYEQYF.

The rearrangement uses TRBV11-2 and TRBJ1-4; 7 bases are shared with TRBD1. The CDR3 extends over 15 amino acids. Germline CDR1 is SGHAT and CDR2 is FQNNGV. V lost 5 bases and J lost 3; bases outside the gene matches: 6. CDR3 region: CASSTYRGSNEKLFF. CDR3 bases: TGTGCCAGCAGCACCTACAGGGGCTCTAATGAAAAACTGTTTTTT.